Below are 28 T cell receptor beta chains sequenced from a single sample in a study of regulatory T cells in long-lasting Graves disease. Through Arm-PCR of CDR3 regions and iRepertoire HTBI primers, TCR beta libraries were built. TCRdb reprocessed the multiplex PCR reads via MiXCR and lists one record per CDR3 protein. In the table there are about 430,000 distinct CDR3 sequences, about 21% of which are singletons. Time point of the sample: persistent/refractory GD, antithyroid drugs over 5 years with positive TRAb. The TCR library was made from RNA that had been extracted from PBMCs in TRIzol. This sample comprised peripheral blood mononuclear cells (PBMCs), obtained when the disease was refractory, from a patient treated with antithyroid drugs. These receptors came from a female donor with Graves disease.

This clonotype was counted many times. The J gene is TRBJ1-5, the V gene TRBV28; D gene ambiguous. Germline CDR1 and CDR2: MDHEN and SYDVKM. This CDR3 comprises 12 residues. With 5 bases removed from V and 6 bases from J, the gap between germline ends came to 8 bases. The CDR3 reads CASSEIRQPQHF. CDR3 DNA: TGTGCCAGCAGTGAAATCCGTCAGCCCCAGCATTTT.

This clonotype was counted only a few times. The gene calls are TRBV19 and TRBJ1-1; D unclear. V was shortened by 3 bases and J by 3 bases, with 8 bases between the two germline ends. This CDR3 spans 13 amino acids. Germline CDR1 reads LNHDA; CDR2 reads SQIVND (reference sequence). CDR3 DNA sequence: TGTGCCAGTAGTATCGAACGGGACACTGAAGCTTTCTTT. Translation: CASSIERDTEAFF.

This chain uses TRBV10-3 with TRBJ2-1; 9 bases align to TRBD1. Germline loops: CDR1 ENHRY, CDR2 SYGVKD. The CDR3 is 16 amino acids. Germline trimming cut 5 bases from V and 2 bases from J; bases unmatched to any gene: 7. CDR3 in DNA: TGTGCCATCAGTAACCGACAGGGGGTTACCTACAATGAGCAGTTCTTC. It yields the protein CAISNRQGVTYNEQFF.

Concerning this clonotype itself: Its ends do not fully match the called genes, so a read error is possible. The J gene is TRBJ1-4, the V gene TRBV9; no reliable D call. The CDR3 is 14 amino acids. CDR1 and CDR2 from the germline V gene are SGDLS and YYNGEE. CDR3 bases: TGCGCCAGCAGCTTTGGACTTTATAATGAAAAACTGTTTTTT. It encodes CASSFGLYNEKLFF.

This clonotype showed up just a few times. This chain links TRBV20-1 with TRBJ2-2; D possibly uses TRBD1 or TRBD2 (6 bases each). This CDR3 has 17 amino acids. The germline V gene encodes CDR1 DFQATT and CDR2 SNEGSKA (reference sequence). Trimming cost V 3 bases and J 2 bases, with 19 bases left between them. DNA for the CDR3: TGCAGTGCTAGGCGGGACATCTCCTCCCTCAACACCGGGGAGCTGTTTTTT. Protein product: CSARRDISSLNTGELFF.

This clonotype was seen many times. The chain has TRBV12-3 or TRBV12-4 and TRBJ2-5, with no clear D. CDR3 length equals 13 residues. Trimming removed 6 bases from V and 5 bases from J, with 13 bases in between. As DNA, the CDR3 is TGTGCCAGCAGAGCCTCGGCATCGGAGACCCAGTACTTC. It codes for CASRASASETQYF.

This clonotype was picked up many times. The chain combines TRBV28 with TRBJ1-3; a weak D match, TRBD1 (6 bases). CDR1 and CDR2 (germline): MDHEN, SYDVKM. V lost 4 bases to trimming and J lost 2 bases, with 15 bases between them. The CDR3 extends over 16 amino acids. CDR3 nucleotide sequence: TGTGCCAGCAGTTCCACATCGGGGGGCCCTGGAAACACCATATATTTT. The encoded protein is CASSSTSGGPGNTIYF. The whole variable domain, remainder taken from reference TRBV28 and TRBJ1-3, is DVKVTQSSRYLVKRTGEKVFLECVQDMDHENMFWYRQDPGLGLRLIYFSYDVKMKEKGDIPEGYSVSREKKERFSLILESASTNQTSMYLCASSSTSGGPGNTIYFGEGSWLTVV.

J is TRBJ1-1 and V is TRBV5-4; weak D call: TRBD1 (6 bases). V dropped 4 bases and J dropped 6 bases, with 19 bases sitting between them. The CDR3 has 15 residues. Germline CDR1 reads SGHNT; CDR2 reads YYREEE (reference sequence). The CDR3 region is CASSLDSAGGPEAFF. The CDR3, as DNA: TGTGCCAGCAGCCTAGACTCAGCGGGGGGCCCTGAAGCTTTCTTT.

This clonotype was found many times. J is TRBJ2-2 and V is TRBV28, with 10 bases that match TRBD2. J gave up 5 bases and V 7 bases, and 4 bases lay outside the gene matches. Germline lookup yields CDR1 MDHEN and CDR2 SYDVKM. CDR3 length: 14 amino acids. CDR3 sequence reads: CASTGTSVTGELFF. CDR3 nucleotide sequence: TGTGCCAGCACCGGGACTAGCGTTACCGGGGAGCTGTTTTTT. Full variable domain (rest looked up from reference TRBV28 and TRBJ2-2): DVKVTQSSRYLVKRTGEKVFLECVQDMDHENMFWYRQDPGLGLRLIYFSYDVKMKEKGDIPEGYSVSREKKERFSLILESASTNQTSMYLCASTGTSVTGELFFGEGSRLTVL.

J is TRBJ2-7 and V is TRBV6-1; D remains unclear. Germline CDR1 is MNHNS and CDR2 is SASEGT. The germline V and J ends were trimmed by 6 bases and 3 bases, with 18 bases remaining between them. This CDR3 is 15 amino acids long. CDR3 sequence: CASSLSTSTIYEQYF. The CDR3 nucleotides read TGTGCCAGCAGCCTCTCGACAAGCACGATCTACGAGCAGTACTTC.

There are many counts of this clonotype. CDR3 amino acids: CASSVAGRGSEQYF. In DNA form, the CDR3 reads TGTGCCAGCAGCGTAGCAGGCAGGGGGAGCGAGCAGTACTTC. V gene TRBV9 combines with J gene TRBJ2-7; 7 bases agree with TRBD1. Germline V gene data show CDR1 as SGDLS and CDR2 as YYNGEE. J lost 6 bases, V lost 0 bases, and 6 bases had no gene match. This CDR3 has 14 amino acids. Variable domain in full (rest from reference TRBV9 and TRBJ2-7): DSGVTQTPKHLITATGQRVTLRCSPRSGDLSVYWYQQSLDQGLQFLIQYYNGEERAKGNILERFSAQQFPDLHSELNLSSLELGDSALYFCASSVAGRGSEQYFGPGTRLTVT.

This clonotype has only a few counts. The rearrangement joins TRBV20-1 to TRBJ2-5, with D perhaps being TRBD1 or TRBD2 (5 bases each). V was trimmed by 5 bases and J by 4 bases, leaving 14 bases between them. The CDR3 runs 13 residues. Germline assignment: CDR1 DFQATT and CDR2 SNEGSKA (reference sequence). This CDR3 reads CSAFRVGAETQYF. CDR3 nucleotides: TGCAGTGCTTTTCGGGTCGGGGCAGAGACCCAGTACTTC.

The V gene is TRBV5-1, the J gene TRBJ2-1, with D perhaps being TRBD1 or TRBD2 (5 bases each). Germline-derived CDR1 and CDR2 are SGHRS and YFSETQ. CDR3 size: 14 residues. V shed 4 bases and J shed 2 bases, with 10 bases lying between them. The CDR3 here is CASSGGGPYNEQFF. DNA of the CDR3: TGCGCCAGCAGCGGTGGGGGACCCTACAATGAGCAGTTCTTC.

The table lists this clonotype with many counts. The CDR3 bases are TGCAGCGTGAGCGAGGGGGGGCGGGAGACCCAGTACTTC. Residues: CSVSEGGRETQYF. This chain uses TRBV29-1 with TRBJ2-5, with D perhaps matching TRBD2 (7 bases). V lost 6 bases to trimming and J lost 5 bases, with 16 bases between them. Germline V gives CDR1 SQVTM, CDR2 ANQGSEA. The CDR3 length is 13 residues.

V gene TRBV27 combines with J gene TRBJ2-7, with D hard to call. CDR3 length equals 14 residues. The germline CDR1 and CDR2 sequences are MNHEY and SMNVEV (reference sequence). Trimming took off 4 bases at V and 6 bases at J, with 16 bases between the two ends. CDR3 in DNA: TGTGCCAGCAGTTCGGGCGGTTGGGCCCTCGAGCAGTACTTC. This translates into CASSSGGWALEQYF.

The chain links TRBV5-1 to TRBJ1-1; possibly TRBD1 for D (5 bases). Per germline, CDR1 SGHRS and CDR2 YFSETQ. The CDR3 runs 14 residues. V dropped 0 bases and J dropped 2 bases, with 8 bases sitting between them. The CDR3 DNA is TGCGCCAGCAGCTTGGGCAGGGATAACACTGAAGCTTTCTTT. Protein product: CASSLGRDNTEAFF.

Remarks on this clonotype: Relative to the germline gene, one junction end is altered; a read error may explain this. For the CDR3, the DNA is TGTGCCGGCAGCTCAAGACTAGCACCGAACACCGGGGAGCTGTTTTTT. Protein product: CAGSSRLAPNTGELFF. The rearrangement uses TRBV11-2 and TRBJ2-2, with TRBD2 matching 7 bases. The CDR3 totals 16 residues. Per germline, CDR1 SGHAT and CDR2 FQNNGV.

The genes are TRBV9 and TRBJ2-3; no clear D. Trimming removed 3 bases at V and 8 bases at J, with 13 bases between. Looked up from germline, CDR1 is SGDLS and CDR2 is YYNGEE. CDR3 length: 13 amino acids. The DNA for the CDR3 is TGTGCCAGCAGCGAGGCCCTTGTCGGTACGCAGTATTTT. It specifies CASSEALVGTQYF.

This clonotype appeared many times. The chain joins TRBV2 to TRBJ2-7; a weak D match, TRBD1 (6 bases). This CDR3 spans 16 amino acids. The V end was cut by 7 bases, the J end by 0 bases, with 19 bases between. In germline, CDR1 is SNHLY, CDR2 FYNNEI. CDR3 amino acids: CASMTLTGNRSYEQYF. The CDR3 bases are TGTGCCAGCATGACCCTTACAGGGAACCGCTCCTACGAGCAGTACTTC.

This clonotype has more than one count but fewer than ten. The V call is TRBV6-2 or TRBV6-3, the J call TRBJ2-2, with 7 bases lining up with TRBD2. This CDR3 comprises 17 residues. V trimming: 0 bases; J trimming: 8 bases; junction bases outside the gene matches: 12. CDR1 is MNHEY, CDR2 SVGEGT, per germline. In DNA form, the CDR3 reads TGTGCCAGCAGTTACTCGGGCCTGAGCGGGGCTTTGGGGGAGCTGTTTTTT. The encoded protein is CASSYSGLSGALGELFF.

This clonotype was seen only a few times. The rearrangement joins TRBV2 to TRBJ1-5; D is unresolved. Looked up from germline, CDR1 is SNHLY and CDR2 is FYNNEI. The CDR3 runs to 12 residues. V shed 3 bases and J shed 6 bases, with 6 bases lying between them. CDR3 sequence: CASSDGVQPQHF. The CDR3 DNA is TGTGCCAGCAGTGACGGGGTTCAGCCCCAGCATTTT. Using reference TRBV2 and TRBJ1-5 for the parts outside the CDR3, the full variable domain is EPEVTQTPSHQVTQMGQEVILRCVPISNHLYFYWYRQILGQKVEFLVSFYNNEISEKSEIFDDQFSVERPDGSNFTLKIRSTKLEDSAMYFCASSDGVQPQHFGDGTRLSIL.

This sequence joins TRBV9 and TRBJ2-5; tentatively, D is TRBD2 (7 bases). The CDR3 loop spans 17 amino acids. The germline V and J ends were trimmed by 0 bases and 5 bases, with 20 bases remaining between them. Per the germline V gene, CDR1 is SGDLS and CDR2 is YYNGEE. CDR3 bases: TGTGCCAGCAGCGTAGAGGGGGGGACCTATGAGGGGGAGACCCAGTACTTC. It is translated as CASSVEGGTYEGETQYF.

This clonotype has a count of ten or more. The chain carries TRBV7-8 and TRBJ1-1; D gene unclear. Germline CDR1 is SGHVS and CDR2 is FQNEAQ. V lost 2 bases and J lost 1, with 14 bases in between. This CDR3 has 16 amino acids. The CDR3 loop reads CASSLTFTRGNTEAFF. The DNA of the CDR3 is TGTGCCAGCAGCTTAACCTTCACCCGGGGGAACACTGAAGCTTTCTTT.

This clonotype occurred many times. This chain joins TRBV20-1 and TRBJ2-5, with D perhaps TRBD2 (7 bases). Germline loops: CDR1 DFQATT, CDR2 SNEGSKA (reference sequence). The CDR3 length is 15 residues. Between the trimmed V and J ends, which lost 0 bases and 5 bases, there was a span of 16 bases. The CDR3 bases are TGCAGTGCTAGAGATACAGGGCGGGGGAGCGAGACCCAGTACTTC. It codes for CSARDTGRGSETQYF.

The rearrangement joins TRBV6-5 to TRBJ2-7; 8 positions agree with TRBD2. The CDR3 covers 15 residues. V gave up 4 bases and J gave up 0 bases; unmatched junction bases: 5. The germline V gene encodes CDR1 MNHEY and CDR2 SVGAGI. Here the CDR3 DNA reads TGTGCCAGCAGTTCAGCCGGGACTAGCTCCTACGAGCAGTACTTC. Translated: CASSSAGTSSYEQYF.

CDR3 residues: CASSRRGDTQYF. The CDR3 nucleotides are TGTGCCAGCAGCCGCAGGGGCGATACGCAGTATTTT. The chain joins TRBV7-9 to TRBJ2-3; D might be TRBD1 (6 bases). The CDR3 loop spans 12 amino acids. Germline V lookup: CDR1 SEHNR, CDR2 FQNEAQ (reference sequence). Trimming removed 5 bases at V and 6 bases at J, with 9 bases between.

In its sample, this clonotype was seen many times. The DNA for the CDR3 is TGCAGTGCTAGAGATTTGAGGGAGCTGTCCTACGAGCAGTACTTC. Its translation: CSARDLRELSYEQYF. This rearrangement joins TRBV20-1 to TRBJ2-7; a weak D match, TRBD2 (5 bases). The CDR3 spans 15 residues. Trimming left V 0 bases short and J 1 base short, with 13 bases between. From germline, CDR1 is DFQATT and CDR2 SNEGSKA (reference sequence).

This clonotype was seen at least ten times. This sequence joins TRBV6-1 and TRBJ1-1; possibly TRBD1 for D (6 bases). Trimming stripped 3 bases from V and 1 base from J, with 15 bases between. The V gene's germline CDR1 is MNHNS and CDR2 SASEGT. The CDR3 sequence is 16 residues long. CDR3 nucleotides: TGTGCCAGCAGTGAGGGGGGCCTAGGGACGAACACTGAAGCTTTCTTT. Its translation is CASSEGGLGTNTEAFF.